These T cell receptor beta chains were read from a single sample in a study of breast tumors, draining lymph nodes, adjacent tissues. TCRdb reanalysed the multiplex PCR reads using MiXCR and keeps one entry per CDR3 protein. The sample yields about 130,000 distinct CDR3 sequences, nearly 20% seen once. The sample consisted of axillary lymph node tissue. All receptors come from a female donor with breast cancer. Some clones in this sample may be carry-over from other donors' samples. CDR3s include the opening cysteine and the closing phenylalanine or tryptophan. A D gene is named only where the DNA matches it firmly. The size of a clone is reported for some rows only, either as once, few or many, or as a class for expanded clones.

CASSSSKGQGWSEQYF	TGTGCCAGCAGTTCGAGTAAGGGACAGGGTTGGAGCGAGCAGTACTTC	TRBD1	many	TRBV28	TRBJ2-7
CAWVAGSGNTIYF	TGTGCCTGGGTCGCCGGCTCTGGAAACACCATATATTTT	NA	many	TRBV30	TRBJ1-3
CASSDRDSNEKLFF	TGTGCCAGCAGTGACCGGGACAGTAATGAAAAACTGTTTTTT	TRBD1	NA	TRBV6-1	TRBJ1-4
CASSARLAGGIDTQYF	TGTGCCAGCAGTGCGCGACTAGCGGGAGGAATAGATACGCAGTATTTT	TRBD2	few	TRBV28	TRBJ2-3
CASSPGTATLEQYF	TGTGCCAGCAGCCCCGGGACGGCCACCCTCGAGCAGTACTTC	NA	many	TRBV7-9	TRBJ2-7
CASSEVIGYEQYF	TGCGCCAGCAGTGAAGTTATAGGCTACGAGCAGTACTTC	NA	many	TRBV10-2	TRBJ2-7
CASSLRGNGYTF	TGTGCCAGCAGTTTACGGGGAAATGGCTACACCTTC	NA	many	TRBV12-3/TRBV12-4	TRBJ1-2
CASSIGQGINF	TGTGCCAGTAGTATAGGACAGGGAATTAACTTC	TRBD1	many	TRBV19	TRBJ2-7
CSANPKLAGHYNEQFF	TGCAGTGCTAATCCGAAACTAGCGGGTCACTACAATGAGCAGTTCTTC	TRBD2	many	TRBV20-1	TRBJ2-1
CASSLTGEEGQPQHF	TGTGCCAGCAGCTTAACAGGGGAGGAAGGACAGCCCCAGCATTTT	NA	many	TRBV7-3	TRBJ1-5